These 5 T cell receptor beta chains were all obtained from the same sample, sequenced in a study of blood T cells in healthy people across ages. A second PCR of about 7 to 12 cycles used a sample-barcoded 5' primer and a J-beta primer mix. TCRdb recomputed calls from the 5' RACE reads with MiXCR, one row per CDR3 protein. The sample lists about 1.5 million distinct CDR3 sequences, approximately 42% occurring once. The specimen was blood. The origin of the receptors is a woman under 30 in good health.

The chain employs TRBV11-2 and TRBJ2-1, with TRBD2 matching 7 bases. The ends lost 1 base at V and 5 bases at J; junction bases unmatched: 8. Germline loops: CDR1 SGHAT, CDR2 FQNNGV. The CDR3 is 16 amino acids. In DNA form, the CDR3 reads TGTGCCAGCAGCTTAGTGACGGGAGGTCCCCACAATGAGCAGTTCTTC. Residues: CASSLVTGGPHNEQFF.

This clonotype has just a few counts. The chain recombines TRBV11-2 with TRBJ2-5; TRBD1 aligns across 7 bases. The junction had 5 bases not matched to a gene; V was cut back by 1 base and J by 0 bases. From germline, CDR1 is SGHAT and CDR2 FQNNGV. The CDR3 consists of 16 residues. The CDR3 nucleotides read TGTGCCAGCAGCTTAGGATTCGGGACAGACCAAGAGACCCAGTACTTC. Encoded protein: CASSLGFGTDQETQYF.

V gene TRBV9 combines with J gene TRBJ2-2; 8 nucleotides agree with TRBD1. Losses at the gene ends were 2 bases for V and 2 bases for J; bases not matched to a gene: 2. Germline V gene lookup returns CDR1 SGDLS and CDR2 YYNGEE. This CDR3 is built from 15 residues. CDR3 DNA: TGTGCCAGCAGCGTTGACAGGGGAAACACCGGGGAGCTGTTTTTT. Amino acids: CASSVDRGNTGELFF.

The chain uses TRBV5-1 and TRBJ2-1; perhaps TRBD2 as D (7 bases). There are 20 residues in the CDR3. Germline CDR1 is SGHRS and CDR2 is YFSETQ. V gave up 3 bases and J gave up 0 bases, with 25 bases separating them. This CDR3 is CASSYLRVFGRGPSYNEQFF. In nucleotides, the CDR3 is TGCGCCAGCAGCTACCTCAGGGTATTCGGGCGGGGGCCCTCCTACAATGAGCAGTTCTTC.

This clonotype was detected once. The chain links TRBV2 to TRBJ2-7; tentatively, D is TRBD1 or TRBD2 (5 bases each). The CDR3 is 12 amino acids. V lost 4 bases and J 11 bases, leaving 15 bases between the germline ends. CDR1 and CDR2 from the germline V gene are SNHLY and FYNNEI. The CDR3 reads CASSGYPGPKYF. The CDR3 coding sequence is TGTGCCAGCAGTGGGTACCCGGGACCAAAGTACTTC.